The 11 T cell receptor beta chains below all came from one sample that was sequenced in a study of shared clonotypes between healthy human individuals. The repertoire was sequenced with immunoSEQ multiplex PCR; TCRdb's copy has only in-frame clones and lacks some. In the table there are around 2.3 million clones, approximately 94% of which are singletons. Sequencing was performed on naive CD4+ T cells sorted from blood. Subset denoted: CD45RA+ positively selected. The source is a man aged 18 to 29 in good health.

V is TRBV7-2 and J is TRBJ1-1, with a possible D match to TRBD1 (5 bases). The CDR3 runs 15 residues. V was pared by 4 bases and J by 2 bases, with 14 bases between. The germline V gene encodes CDR1 SGHTA and CDR2 FQGNSA. As DNA, the CDR3 is TGTGCCAGCAGCTCTAAAAGGGGCCGAAACACTGAAGCTTTCTTT. As protein: CASSSKRGRNTEAFF.

The chain combines TRBV5-4 with TRBJ2-1; weak D call: TRBD2 (6 bases). The CDR3 has 17 residues. The germline V gene encodes CDR1 SGHNT and CDR2 YYREEE (reference sequence). V was cut by 0 bases and J by 0 bases, with 13 bases left in between. CDR3 sequence reads: CASSLDGGASSYNEQFF. The CDR3 DNA reads as TGTGCCAGCAGCTTGGATGGCGGGGCGAGCTCCTACAATGAGCAGTTCTTC.

The chain combines TRBV13 with TRBJ1-1; D possibly corresponds to TRBD1 (5 bases). V lost 5 bases and J lost 3, with 10 bases in between. CDR1 PRHDT and CDR2 FYEKMQ come from the germline V gene (reference sequence). The CDR3 has 13 amino acids. The CDR3 here is CASSLMTDTEAFF. In DNA, the CDR3 is TGTGCCAGCAGCCTAATGACAGACACTGAAGCTTTCTTT.

The chain carries TRBV27 and TRBJ2-3, with 8 bases aligning to TRBD2. The J segment lost 8 bases and the V segment lost 5 bases, leaving 6 bases of the junction unmatched. CDR1 MNHEY and CDR2 SMNVEV come from the germline V gene (reference sequence). The CDR3 loop spans 13 amino acids. CDR3 DNA: TGTGCCAGCAGTGCCGAGCGGGAGACTACGCAGTATTTT. Its protein product is CASSAERETTQYF.

This chain connects TRBV7-6 to TRBJ1-1; tentatively, D is TRBD1 (5 bases). Germline loops: CDR1 SGHVS, CDR2 FNYEAQ. The CDR3 spans 12 residues. Deletions cut 5 bases from V and 6 bases from J, with 10 bases between. The CDR3 nucleotides read TGTGCCAGCAGCCCAGGGTTCGCTGAAGCTTTCTTT. It is translated as CASSPGFAEAFF.

The CDR3 bases are TGTGCCAGCAGCCCTCTAGCGGGAGGTAGCATTACGGATACGCAGTATTTT. Residues: CASSPLAGGSITDTQYF. This sequence joins TRBV5-5 and TRBJ2-3, with TRBD2 matching 11 bases. Germline assignment: CDR1 SGHKS and CDR2 YYEKEE (reference sequence). Germline trimming cut 4 bases from V and 6 bases from J; bases unmatched to any gene: 13. The CDR3 sequence is 17 residues long.

This clone has only one observation. The chain joins TRBV2 to TRBJ2-3, with 8 bases identical to TRBD2. V lost 7 bases, J lost 5 bases, and 11 bases stayed unmatched. Germline values: CDR1 SNHLY, CDR2 FYNNEI. This CDR3 is 15 amino acids long. The CDR3 loop reads CASNRYSGVIDTQYF. The CDR3 DNA sequence: TGTGCCAGCAATCGGTATAGCGGGGTCATAGATACGCAGTATTTT.

This chain links TRBV5-1 with TRBJ2-7, with TRBD2 matching 14 bases. V was pared by 4 bases and J by 5 bases, with 8 bases of the junction left unmatched. The CDR3 sequence is 16 residues long. Germline CDR1 SGHRS, CDR2 YFSETQ. The CDR3 region has the DNA TGCGCCAGCAGCCCGGGGACTAGCGGGAGTCTCCACGAGCAGTACTTC. This gives the protein CASSPGTSGSLHEQYF.

The chain uses TRBV6-6 and TRBJ1-2; 7 nucleotides match TRBD1. Trimming removed 6 bases from V and 4 bases from J; junction bases left unmatched: 8. From germline, CDR1 is MNHNY and CDR2 SVGAGI (reference sequence). The CDR3 length is 14 residues. The CDR3 bases are TGTGCCAGCAGCAACCAGGGGGAAGGCTATGGCTACACCTTC. Translated, it gives CASSNQGEGYGYTF.

V usage is TRBV6-1 and J usage is TRBJ1-1; D uncertain. CDR3 size: 14 residues. Germline CDR1 and CDR2: MNHNS and SASEGT. The ends were cut back, 8 bases at V and 4 bases at J, with 17 bases in the middle. The DNA of the CDR3 is TGTGCCAGCTCCTTAGAAATCGCGAGCACTGAAGCTTTCTTT. Translated: CASSLEIASTEAFF.

The chain links TRBV30 to TRBJ2-5, with 8 positions matching TRBD2. CDR1 is GTSNPN and CDR2 is SVGIG in the germline V gene (reference sequence). The length of the CDR3 is 13 residues. V shed 3 bases and J 5 bases; nucleotides not matched to a gene: 5. CDR3 sequence: CAWSDGLAETQYF. CDR3 nucleotides: TGTGCCTGGAGCGACGGACTAGCCGAGACCCAGTACTTC.